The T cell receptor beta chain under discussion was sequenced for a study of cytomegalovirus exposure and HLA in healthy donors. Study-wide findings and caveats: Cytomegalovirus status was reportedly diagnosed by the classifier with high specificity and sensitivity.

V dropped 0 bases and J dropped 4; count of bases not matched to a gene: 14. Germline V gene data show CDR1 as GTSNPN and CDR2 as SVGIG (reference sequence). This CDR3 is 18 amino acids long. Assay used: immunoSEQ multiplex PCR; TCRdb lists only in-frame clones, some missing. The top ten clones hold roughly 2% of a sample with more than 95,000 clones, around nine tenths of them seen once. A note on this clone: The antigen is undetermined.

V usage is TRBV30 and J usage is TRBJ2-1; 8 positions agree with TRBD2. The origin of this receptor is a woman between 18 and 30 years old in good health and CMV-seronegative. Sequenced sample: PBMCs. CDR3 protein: CAWSVRGGSYHFYNEQFF. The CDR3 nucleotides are TGTGCCTGGAGTGTACGGGGGGGGAGCTATCATTTTTACAATGAGCAGTTCTTC. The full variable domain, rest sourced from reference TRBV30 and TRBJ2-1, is SQTIHQWPATLVQPVGSPLSLECTVEGTSNPNLYWYRQAAGRGLQLLFYSVGIGQISSEVPQNLSASRPQDRQFILSSKKLLLSDSGFYLCAWSVRGGSYHFYNEQFFGPGTRLTVL.